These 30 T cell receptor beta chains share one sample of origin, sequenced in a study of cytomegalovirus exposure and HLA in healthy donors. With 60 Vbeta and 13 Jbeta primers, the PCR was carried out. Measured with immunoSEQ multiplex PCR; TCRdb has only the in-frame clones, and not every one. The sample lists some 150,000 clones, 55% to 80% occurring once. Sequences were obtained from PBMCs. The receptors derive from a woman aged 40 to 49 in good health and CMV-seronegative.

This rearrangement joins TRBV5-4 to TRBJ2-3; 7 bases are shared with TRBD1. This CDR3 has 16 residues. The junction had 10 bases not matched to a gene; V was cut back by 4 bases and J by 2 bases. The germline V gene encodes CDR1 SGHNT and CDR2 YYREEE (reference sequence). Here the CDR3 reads CASSPGTARITDTQYF. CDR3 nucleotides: TGTGCCAGCAGCCCGGGGACAGCCAGAATCACAGATACGCAGTATTTT.

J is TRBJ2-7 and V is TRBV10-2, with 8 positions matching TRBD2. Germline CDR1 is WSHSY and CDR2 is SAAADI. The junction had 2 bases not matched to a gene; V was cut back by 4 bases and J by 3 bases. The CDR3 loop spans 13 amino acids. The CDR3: CASSGSGGYEQYF. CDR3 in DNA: TGCGCCAGCAGTGGGAGCGGGGGCTACGAGCAGTACTTC.

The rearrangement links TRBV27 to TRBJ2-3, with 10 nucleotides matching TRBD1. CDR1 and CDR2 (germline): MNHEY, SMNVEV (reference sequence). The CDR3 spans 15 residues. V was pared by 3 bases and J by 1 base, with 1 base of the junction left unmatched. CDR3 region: CASSFGTGGTDTQYF. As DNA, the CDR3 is TGTGCCAGCAGTTTTGGGACAGGGGGCACAGATACGCAGTATTTT.

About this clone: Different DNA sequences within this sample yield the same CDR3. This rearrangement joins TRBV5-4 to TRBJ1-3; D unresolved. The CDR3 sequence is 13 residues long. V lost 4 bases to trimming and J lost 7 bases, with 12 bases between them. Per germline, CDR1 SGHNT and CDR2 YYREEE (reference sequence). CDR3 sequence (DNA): TGTGCCAGCAGCCTACCCTCGGGGAACACCATATATTTT. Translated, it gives CASSLPSGNTIYF.

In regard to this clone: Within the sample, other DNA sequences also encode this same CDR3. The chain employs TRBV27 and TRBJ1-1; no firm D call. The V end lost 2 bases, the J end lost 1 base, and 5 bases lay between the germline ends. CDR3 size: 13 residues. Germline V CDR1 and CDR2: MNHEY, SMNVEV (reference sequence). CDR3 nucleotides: TGTGCCAGCAGTTTAGCGGGGAACACTGAAGCTTTCTTT. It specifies CASSLAGNTEAFF.

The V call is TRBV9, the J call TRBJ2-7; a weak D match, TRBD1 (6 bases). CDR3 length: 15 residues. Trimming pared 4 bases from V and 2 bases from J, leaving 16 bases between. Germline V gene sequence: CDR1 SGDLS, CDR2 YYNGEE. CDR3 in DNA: TGTGCCAGCAGCCCCTCGGGGACATCTCCCTACGAGCAGTACTTC. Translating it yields CASSPSGTSPYEQYF.

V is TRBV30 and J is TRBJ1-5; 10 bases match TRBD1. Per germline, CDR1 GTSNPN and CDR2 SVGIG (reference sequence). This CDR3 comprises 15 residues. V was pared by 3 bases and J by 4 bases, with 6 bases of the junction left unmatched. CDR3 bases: TGTGCCTGGAGCGGGGGGGACAGGGGTAATCAGCCCCAGCATTTT. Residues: CAWSGGDRGNQPQHF.

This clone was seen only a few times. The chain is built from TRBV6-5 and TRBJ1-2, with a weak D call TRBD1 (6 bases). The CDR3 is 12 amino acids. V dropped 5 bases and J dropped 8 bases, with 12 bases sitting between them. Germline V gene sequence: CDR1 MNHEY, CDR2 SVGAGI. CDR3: CASSKDTGGYTF. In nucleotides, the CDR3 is TGTGCCAGCAGTAAAGACACAGGGGGCTACACCTTC.

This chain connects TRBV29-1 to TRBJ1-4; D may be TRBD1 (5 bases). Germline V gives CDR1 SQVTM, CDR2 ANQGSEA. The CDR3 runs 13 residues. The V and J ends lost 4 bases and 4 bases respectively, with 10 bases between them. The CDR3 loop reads CSVGGGSNEKLFF. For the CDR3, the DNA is TGCAGCGTTGGCGGGGGGAGTAATGAAAAACTGTTTTTT.

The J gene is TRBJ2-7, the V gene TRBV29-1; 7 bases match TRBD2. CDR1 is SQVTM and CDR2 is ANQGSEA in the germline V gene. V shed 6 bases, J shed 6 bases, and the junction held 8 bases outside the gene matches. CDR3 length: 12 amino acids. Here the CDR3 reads CSVISWGGEQYF. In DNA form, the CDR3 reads TGCAGCGTAATCAGCTGGGGGGGCGAGCAGTACTTC.

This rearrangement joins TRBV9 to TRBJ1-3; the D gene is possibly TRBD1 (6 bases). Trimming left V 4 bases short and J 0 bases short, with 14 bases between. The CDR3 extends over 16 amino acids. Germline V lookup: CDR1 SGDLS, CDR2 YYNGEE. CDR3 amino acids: CASSSTTGLSGNTIYF. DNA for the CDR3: TGTGCCAGCAGCTCAACGACAGGCCTCTCTGGAAACACCATATATTTT.

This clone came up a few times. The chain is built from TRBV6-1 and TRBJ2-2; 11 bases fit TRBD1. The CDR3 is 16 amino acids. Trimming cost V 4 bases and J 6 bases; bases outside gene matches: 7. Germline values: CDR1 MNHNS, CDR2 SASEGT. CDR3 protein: CASSAWDRGDPGELFF. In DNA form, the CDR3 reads TGTGCCAGCAGTGCCTGGGACAGGGGGGATCCCGGGGAGCTGTTTTTT.

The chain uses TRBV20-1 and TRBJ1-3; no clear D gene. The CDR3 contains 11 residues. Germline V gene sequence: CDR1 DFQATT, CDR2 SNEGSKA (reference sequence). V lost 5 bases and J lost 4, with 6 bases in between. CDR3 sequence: CSAAVGNTIYF. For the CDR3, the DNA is TGCAGTGCTGCGGTCGGAAACACCATATATTTT.

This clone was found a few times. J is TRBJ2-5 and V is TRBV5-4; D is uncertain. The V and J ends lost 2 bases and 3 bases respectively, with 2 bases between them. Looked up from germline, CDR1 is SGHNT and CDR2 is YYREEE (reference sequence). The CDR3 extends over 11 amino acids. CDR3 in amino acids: CASSFKETQYF. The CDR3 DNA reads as TGTGCCAGCAGCTTCAAAGAGACCCAGTACTTC.

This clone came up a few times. The CDR3 sequence: CASSLAGTDNQPQHF. The CDR3 DNA follows: TGCGCCAGCAGCTTGGCCGGGACAGACAATCAGCCCCAGCATTTT. The chain carries TRBV5-1 and TRBJ1-5; 7 bases match TRBD1. J lost 3 bases, V lost 0 bases, and 3 bases had no gene match. The V gene's germline CDR1 is SGHRS and CDR2 YFSETQ. This CDR3 is built from 15 residues.

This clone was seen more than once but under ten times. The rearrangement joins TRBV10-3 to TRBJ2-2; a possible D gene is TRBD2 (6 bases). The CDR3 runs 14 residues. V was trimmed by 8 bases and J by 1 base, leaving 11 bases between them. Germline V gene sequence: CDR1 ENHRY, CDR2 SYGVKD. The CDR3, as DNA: TGTGCCATCGGGGAGGCAGGGAACACCGGGGAGCTGTTTTTT. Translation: CAIGEAGNTGELFF.

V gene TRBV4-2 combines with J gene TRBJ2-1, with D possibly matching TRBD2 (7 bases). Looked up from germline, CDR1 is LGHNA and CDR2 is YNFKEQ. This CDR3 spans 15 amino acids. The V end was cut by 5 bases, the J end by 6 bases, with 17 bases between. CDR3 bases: TGTGCCAGCAGCTGGGGGGGCCGTAGTGGCAATGAGCAGTTCTTC. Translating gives CASSWGGRSGNEQFF.

Here the CDR3 reads CASSSGTKETQYF. CDR3 coding DNA: TGTGCCAGCAGCAGCGGGACTAAAGAGACCCAGTACTTC. The chain couples TRBV9 to TRBJ2-5; 7 nucleotides agree with TRBD2. The junction had 3 bases not matched to a gene; V was cut back by 4 bases and J by 3 bases. The CDR3 has 13 residues. Germline values: CDR1 SGDLS, CDR2 YYNGEE.

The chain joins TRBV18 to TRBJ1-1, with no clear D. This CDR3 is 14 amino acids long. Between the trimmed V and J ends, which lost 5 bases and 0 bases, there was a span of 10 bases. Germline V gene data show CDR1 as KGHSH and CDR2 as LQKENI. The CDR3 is CASSAGYMNTEAFF. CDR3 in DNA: TGTGCCAGCTCAGCGGGATACATGAACACTGAAGCTTTCTTT.

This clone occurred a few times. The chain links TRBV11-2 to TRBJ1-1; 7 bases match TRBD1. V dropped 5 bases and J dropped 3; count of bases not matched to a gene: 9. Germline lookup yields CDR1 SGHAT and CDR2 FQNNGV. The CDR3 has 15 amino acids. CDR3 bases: TGTGCCAGCAGCCCAACGACAGGGAGGTACACTGAAGCTTTCTTT. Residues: CASSPTTGRYTEAFF.

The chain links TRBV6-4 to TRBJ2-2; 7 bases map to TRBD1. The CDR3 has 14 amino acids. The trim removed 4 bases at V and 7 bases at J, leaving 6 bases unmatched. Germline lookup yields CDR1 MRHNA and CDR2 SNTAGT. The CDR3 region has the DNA TGTGCCAGCAGTGCCGGACAGGCGGTCGGGGAGCTGTTTTTT. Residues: CASSAGQAVGELFF.

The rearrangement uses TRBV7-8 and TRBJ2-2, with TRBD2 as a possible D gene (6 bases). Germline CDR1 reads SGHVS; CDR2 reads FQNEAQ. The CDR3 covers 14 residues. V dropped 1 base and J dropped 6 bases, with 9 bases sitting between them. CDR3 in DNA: TGTGCCAGCAGCTTAGGTCGCGGGGCCGGGGAGCTGTTTTTT. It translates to CASSLGRGAGELFF.

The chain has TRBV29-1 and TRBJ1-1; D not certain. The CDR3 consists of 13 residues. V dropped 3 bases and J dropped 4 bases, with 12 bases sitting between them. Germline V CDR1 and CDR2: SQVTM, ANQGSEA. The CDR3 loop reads CSVEGRLSTEAFF. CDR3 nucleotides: TGCAGCGTTGAGGGCCGGTTGTCCACTGAAGCTTTCTTT.

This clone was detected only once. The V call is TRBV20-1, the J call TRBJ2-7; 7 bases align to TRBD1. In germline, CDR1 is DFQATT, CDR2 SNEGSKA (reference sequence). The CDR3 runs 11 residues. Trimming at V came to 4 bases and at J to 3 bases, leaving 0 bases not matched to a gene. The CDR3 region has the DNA TGCAGTGCTACAGGGGGCTACGAGCAGTACTTC. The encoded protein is CSATGGYEQYF.

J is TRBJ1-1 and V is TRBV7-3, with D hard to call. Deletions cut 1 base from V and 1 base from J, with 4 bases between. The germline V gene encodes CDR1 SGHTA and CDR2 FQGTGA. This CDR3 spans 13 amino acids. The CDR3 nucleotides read TGTGCCAGCAGCTTAAACAGGAACACTGAAGCTTTCTTT. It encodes CASSLNRNTEAFF. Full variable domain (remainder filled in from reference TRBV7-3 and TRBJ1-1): GAGVSQTPSNKVTEKGKYVELRCDPISGHTALYWYRQSLGQGPEFLIYFQGTGAADDSGLPNDRFFAVRPEGSVSTLKIQRTERGDSAVYLCASSLNRNTEAFFGQGTRLTVV.

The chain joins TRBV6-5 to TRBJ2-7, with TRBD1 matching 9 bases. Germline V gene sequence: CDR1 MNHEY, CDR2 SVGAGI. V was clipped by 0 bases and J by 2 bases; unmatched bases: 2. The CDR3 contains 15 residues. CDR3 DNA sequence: TGTGCCAGCAGTTACTCGGACAGGGGAACCTACGAGCAGTACTTC. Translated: CASSYSDRGTYEQYF.

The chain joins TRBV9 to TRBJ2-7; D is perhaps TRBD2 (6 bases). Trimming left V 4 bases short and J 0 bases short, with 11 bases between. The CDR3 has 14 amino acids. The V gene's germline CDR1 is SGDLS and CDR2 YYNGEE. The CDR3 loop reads CASSPHGSSYEQYF. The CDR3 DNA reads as TGTGCCAGCAGCCCCCACGGGAGCTCCTACGAGCAGTACTTC.

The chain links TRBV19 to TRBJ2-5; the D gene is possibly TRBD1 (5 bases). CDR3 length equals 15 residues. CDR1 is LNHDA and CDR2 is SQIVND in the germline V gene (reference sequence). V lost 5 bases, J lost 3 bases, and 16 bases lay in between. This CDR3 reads CASSSTGLGKETQYF. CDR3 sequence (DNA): TGTGCCAGTAGTTCAACAGGCCTGGGGAAAGAGACCCAGTACTTC.

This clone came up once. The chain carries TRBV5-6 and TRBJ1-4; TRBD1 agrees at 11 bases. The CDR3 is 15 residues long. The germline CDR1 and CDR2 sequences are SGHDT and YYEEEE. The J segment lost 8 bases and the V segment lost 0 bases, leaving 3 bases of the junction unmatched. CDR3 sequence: CASSLAGQGDEKLFF. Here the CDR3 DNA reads TGTGCCAGCAGCTTGGCGGGACAGGGGGACGAAAAACTGTTTTTT.

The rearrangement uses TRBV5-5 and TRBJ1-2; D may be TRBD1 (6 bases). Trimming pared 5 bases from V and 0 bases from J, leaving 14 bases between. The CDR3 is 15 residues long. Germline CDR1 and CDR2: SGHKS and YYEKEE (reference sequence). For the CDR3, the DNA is TGTGCCAGCAGTCCGGACAGCCGAGCTAACTATGGCTACACCTTC. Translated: CASSPDSRANYGYTF. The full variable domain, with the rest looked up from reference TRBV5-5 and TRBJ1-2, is DAGVTQSPTHLIKTRGQQVTLRCSPISGHKSVSWYQQVLGQGPQFIFQYYEKEERGRGNFPDRFSARQFPNYSSELNVNALLLGDSALYLCASSPDSRANYGYTFGSGTRLTVV.